The source of this TCR beta chain is a study of blood T cell repertoires in COVID-19. This clone was seen more than once but under ten times. In the original analysis: Reference gene primer amplification gave nucleated cell count estimates. Assay used: immunoSEQ multiplex PCR; TCRdb lists only in-frame clones, some missing. V and J calls and clone size are as listed in that table; D and trimming were resolved from the DNA. The table includes 60,000 to 90,000 clones, more than 60% detected once. This TCR was sampled from a man aged 55-75 years with acute or convalescent COVID-19. Sequenced: peripheral blood.

The CDR3 coding sequence is TGTGCCAGCACCCGGGACAGCGGTTCACCCCTCCACTTT. Its translation is CASTRDSGSPLHF. The rearrangement links TRBV25-1 to TRBJ1-6; the match to TRBD1 covers 7 bases. V dropped 7 bases and J dropped 9; count of bases not matched to a gene: 6. The CDR3 is made up of 13 amino acids. The germline CDR1 and CDR2 sequences are MGHDK and SYGVNS.